A selection of T cell receptor beta chains follows, all from one sample in a study of immune cell composition in non-small cell lung cancer. The protocol was immunoSEQ multiplex PCR, while the TCRdb copy is restricted to in-frame clones and leaves out a portion. Here the sample spans approximately 250 clones, 75% to 85% being singletons. Material for sequencing was non-adjacent lung tissue. The origin of the receptors is a human donor with non-small cell lung cancer. Both conserved end residues are part of each CDR3. D genes are given only for firm matches. Clone size is stated in some rows and not others, as once, few, many or a class when expanded.

clone_size j_call v_call d_call cdr3_nt cdr3_aa
NA TRBJ1-5 TRBV18 TRBD1 TGTGCCAGCTCCCCCCCCGGGGGACAGGGGGCGAATCAGCCCCAGCATTTT CASSPPGGQGANQPQHF
NA TRBJ2-5 TRBV5-5 NA TGTGCCAGCAGCTTCGGGGGACAAGAGACCCAGTACTTC CASSFGGQETQYF
NA TRBJ1-2 TRBV5-3 TRBD1 TGTGCCAGATCGGAGGGACAGAACTATGGCTACACCTTC CARSEGQNYGYTF
NA TRBJ2-5 TRBV6-1 NA TGTGCCAGCAGTACCGGGAGTGCAGAAGAGGCCCAGTACTTC CASSTGSAEEAQYF
NA TRBJ2-7 TRBV9 NA TGTGCCAGCAGCGTTAGCGGCCGGTACGAGCAGTACTTC CASSVSGRYEQYF
NA TRBJ2-5 TRBV27 TRBD2 TGTGCCAGCTCCCAGCGGGAGATGGAGACCCAGTACTTC CASSQREMETQYF
NA TRBJ2-1 TRBV7-3 NA TGTGCCAGCAGCCTCAGTGATAGCGGCAATGAGCAGTTCTTC CASSLSDSGNEQFF
NA TRBJ2-2 TRBV18 TRBD2 TGTGCCAGCTCACCTCCGGGACTAGTCGAAACCGGGGAGCTGTTTTTT CASSPPGLVETGELFF
once TRBJ2-5 TRBV9 NA TGTGCCAGCAGCGATGGGGGGACCCGAGAGACCCAGTACTTC CASSDGGTRETQYF
NA TRBJ2-7 TRBV9 NA TGTGCCAGCAGCTCAGACAACTACGAGCAGTACTTC CASSSDNYEQYF
NA TRBJ1-1 TRBV6-5 NA TGTGCCAGCAGTCGGCGGACAACCGATGAAGCTTTCTTT CASSRRTTDEAFF
NA TRBJ1-3 TRBV7-3 NA TGTGCCAGCAGCTTCTCAGGGTCTGGAAACACCATATATTTT CASSFSGSGNTIYF
NA TRBJ1-2 TRBV30 NA TGTGCCTGGAGTGGAACACTGGGGCACTATGGCTACACCTTC CAWSGTLGHYGYTF
NA TRBJ1-6 TRBV25-1 NA TGTGCCAGCAGTCTGGCAGGAAATTCACCCCTCCACTTT CASSLAGNSPLHF
NA TRBJ1-1 TRBV28 NA TGTGCCAGCAGACCCGACAGATCCGAAGCTTTCTTT CASRPDRSEAFF
NA TRBJ2-1 TRBV14 TRBD2 TGTGCCAGCAGCCAAAAACCGGTAGGGACTAGCGGGAGGGGTGAGCAGTTCTTC CASSQKPVGTSGRGEQFF
NA TRBJ1-1 TRBV21-1 NA TGTGCCAGCAGCAAAGACGCGGGTATGAACACTGAAGCTTTCTTT CASSKDAGMNTEAFF
NA TRBJ1-4 TRBV5-1 NA TGCGCCAGCAGCTCTACCGAGGGCGCAACTAATGAAAAACTGTTTTTT CASSSTEGATNEKLFF
NA TRBJ1-5 TRBV6-5 TRBD1 TGTGCCAGCAGGCGGACAGGGCCAAGTTATCAGCCCCAGCATTTT CASRRTGPSYQPQHF
few TRBJ2-5 TRBV6-1 NA TGTGCCAGCAGTGATAGGGGCCAAGAGACCCAGTACTTC CASSDRGQETQYF
NA TRBJ2-1 TRBV4-1 TRBD2 TGCGCCAGCAGCCAAGATCTAGCGGGAGCGACTCCCTACAATGAGCAGTTCTTC CASSQDLAGATPYNEQFF
once TRBJ2-2 TRBV11-3 TRBD1 TGTGCCAGCAGCTTTCGACAGGGGGCGCTGACCGGGGAGCTGTTTTTT CASSFRQGALTGELFF
NA TRBJ2-7 TRBV7-2 TRBD2 TGTGCCAGCAACCCAGGCGGGAGTCGGGAGCAGTACTTC CASNPGGSREQYF
NA TRBJ2-7 TRBV6-5 TRBD2 TGTGCCAGCAGCAGGACTAGCGGTACCTACGAGCAGTACTTC CASSRTSGTYEQYF
NA TRBJ2-1 TRBV23-1 TRBD2 TGCGCCAGCAGTCTAGCGGGAGGAGGGAGCGATGAGCAGTTCTTC CASSLAGGGSDEQFF
NA TRBJ2-1 TRBV5-4 NA TGTGCCAGCAGCTTGGCGGGAGAGTACAATGAGCAGTTCTTC CASSLAGEYNEQFF
NA TRBJ1-1 TRBV5-4 NA TGTGCCAGCCTCTCCGGGGGGAACACTGAAGCTTTCTTT CASLSGGNTEAFF
few TRBJ2-1 TRBV2 NA TGTGCCTCCACAGAGGGCGGGGGCGAGAATGAGCAGTTCTTC CASTEGGGENEQFF
NA TRBJ2-3 TRBV9 NA TGTGCCAGCAGCGGGAGGGTAGATACGCAGTATTTT CASSGRVDTQYF
NA TRBJ1-4 TRBV5-5 TRBD1 TGTGCCAGCAGCTTGGAGGGACAGCCGTATGAAAAACTGTTTTTT CASSLEGQPYEKLFF
NA TRBJ2-7 TRBV5-6 TRBD1 TGTGCCAGCAGCTCAGGACAGGGAGCCTACGAGCAGTACTTC CASSSGQGAYEQYF
NA TRBJ2-1 TRBV6-5 NA TGTGCCAGCAGTTACACCGGGTATGAGCAGTTCTTC CASSYTGYEQFF
NA TRBJ2-2 TRBV4-1 NA TGCGCCAGCAGCCAACCACAGAACACCGGGGAGCTGTTTTTT CASSQPQNTGELFF
once TRBJ1-2 TRBV27 NA TGTGCCAGCAGTTCTACAGGACAGTTTGGCTACACCTTC CASSSTGQFGYTF
NA TRBJ2-5 TRBV18 TRBD2 TGTGCCAGCTCACCTCCGACTAGCAGGGAGACCCAGTACTTC CASSPPTSRETQYF
NA TRBJ2-7 TRBV7-9 NA TGTGCCAGCAGCTTTATGGGGCAGGCTGGCGAGCAGTACTTC CASSFMGQAGEQYF
NA TRBJ2-3 TRBV5-4 TRBD1 TGTGCCAGCAGCTTGGGGTTACAGGGGGATGGAGATACGCAGTATTTT CASSLGLQGDGDTQYF
NA TRBJ2-3 TRBV7-9 TRBD2 TGTGCCAGCAGCCAGAGGACTAGCGGGGAAGATACGCAGTATTTT CASSQRTSGEDTQYF
NA TRBJ1-5 TRBV6-5 NA TGTGCCAGCAGTTACTCAGCACAGGGTTGGAATCAGCCCCAGCATTTT CASSYSAQGWNQPQHF
NA TRBJ2-1 TRBV7-3 TRBD2 TGTGCCAGCAGCTTAACCTTCGGCGGGAGCCGCTCCTACAATGAGCAGTTCTTC CASSLTFGGSRSYNEQFF
NA TRBJ2-1 TRBV29-1 NA TGCAGCATTCCCCTGGCCTCCCTCAATGAGCAGTTCTTC CSIPLASLNEQFF
NA TRBJ2-7 TRBV10-2 NA TGCGCCAGCAGTGAGTCGCGTAGCAAATCAGCGCGGCAGTACTTC CASSESRSKSARQYF
NA TRBJ2-5 TRBV5-6 TRBD2 TGTGCCAGCAGCCCACGTGCGGGAGTTGAGACCCAGTACTTC CASSPRAGVETQYF